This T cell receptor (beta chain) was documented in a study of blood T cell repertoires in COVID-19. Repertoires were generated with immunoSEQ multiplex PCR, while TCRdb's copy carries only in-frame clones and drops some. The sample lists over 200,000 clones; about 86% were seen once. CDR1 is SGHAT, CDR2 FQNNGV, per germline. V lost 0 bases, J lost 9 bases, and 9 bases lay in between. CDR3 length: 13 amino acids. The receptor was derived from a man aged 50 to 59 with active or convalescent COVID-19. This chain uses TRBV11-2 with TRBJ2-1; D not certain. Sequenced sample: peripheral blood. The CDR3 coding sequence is TGTGCCAGCAGCTTAGATCGAGCTGGTGAGCAGTTCTTC. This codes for CASSLDRAGEQFF.